These T cell receptor beta chains were read from a single sample in a study of shared clonotypes between healthy human individuals. Assay used: immunoSEQ multiplex PCR; TCRdb lists only in-frame clones, some missing. This table holds about 450,000 clones, roughly 83% found once. Sequencing used PBMCs. The receptor source for this set is a woman aged 40 to 55 in good health. Some clones in this sample may be carry-over from other donors' samples. Each CDR3 is given with its conserved first and last residue. The D gene is left open where the match is weak. Only part of the rows carry a size: once, few, many, or a class if the clone is expanded.

d_gene: TRBD1
v_gene: TRBV11-2
j_gene: TRBJ1-5
abundance: .
CDR3nt: TGTGCCAGCAGCTTAGTCGGAAGGGAGGACAGGCTCAATCAGCCCCAGCATTTT
CDR3aa: CASSLVGREDRLNQPQHF

d_gene: .
v_gene: TRBV10-3
j_gene: TRBJ2-3
abundance: .
CDR3nt: TGTGCCATCAGTGAGTCACCGGGGGACGGGACTCAGAGTACAGATACGCAGTATTTT
CDR3aa: CAISESPGDGTQSTDTQYF

d_gene: TRBD1
v_gene: TRBV2
j_gene: TRBJ1-6
abundance: .
CDR3nt: TGTGCCAGCAGCAGTGCCCCCGGGACAGGGCACTTT
CDR3aa: CASSSAPGTGHF

d_gene: .
v_gene: TRBV10-2
j_gene: TRBJ2-7
abundance: .
CDR3nt: TGCGCCAGCGGGGGGACAGAAAAATTAGCGAAGCAGTACTTC
CDR3aa: CASGGTEKLAKQYF

d_gene: TRBD1
v_gene: TRBV19
j_gene: TRBJ2-1
abundance: .
CDR3nt: TGTGCCAGTAGCCCCGATACCGGGACAGGGACTAATGAGCAGTTCTTC
CDR3aa: CASSPDTGTGTNEQFF

d_gene: .
v_gene: TRBV29-1
j_gene: TRBJ1-4
abundance: few
CDR3nt: TGCAGCGTTGCTTTCAGGTTAACTAATGAAAAACTGTTTTTT
CDR3aa: CSVAFRLTNEKLFF

d_gene: .
v_gene: TRBV5-1
j_gene: TRBJ2-5
abundance: .
CDR3nt: TGCGCCAGCAGGGAGGAAACCCAAGAGACCCAGTACTTC
CDR3aa: CASREETQETQYF

d_gene: TRBD1
v_gene: TRBV28
j_gene: TRBJ2-4
abundance: once
CDR3nt: TGTGCCAGCAGTTCCCTCGGACAGGGAAACATTCAGTACTTC
CDR3aa: CASSSLGQGNIQYF

d_gene: TRBD1
v_gene: TRBV28
j_gene: TRBJ1-2
abundance: .
CDR3nt: TGTGCCAGAGGGTCAGGGGGTAGAAATGGCTACACCTTC
CDR3aa: CARGSGGRNGYTF

d_gene: .
v_gene: TRBV10-3
j_gene: TRBJ1-2
abundance: few
CDR3nt: TGTGCCATCAGTGAGTCCCGGGGGGCCGGTTATGGCTACACCTTC
CDR3aa: CAISESRGAGYGYTF

d_gene: .
v_gene: TRBV5-1
j_gene: TRBJ2-2
abundance: .
CDR3nt: TGCGCCAGCAGCTTGCGACAGAGGGGGAACACCGGGGAGCTGTTTTTT
CDR3aa: CASSLRQRGNTGELFF

d_gene: .
v_gene: TRBV30
j_gene: TRBJ2-7
abundance: .
CDR3nt: TGTGCCTGGGTAAGCCTCTACGAGCAGTACTTC
CDR3aa: CAWVSLYEQYF

d_gene: TRBD2
v_gene: TRBV7-3
j_gene: TRBJ2-5
abundance: .
CDR3nt: TGTGCCAGCAGCTTAGGACTAGCGGGAGGGAAGACCCAGTACTTC
CDR3aa: CASSLGLAGGKTQYF

d_gene: TRBD2
v_gene: TRBV27
j_gene: TRBJ2-2
abundance: .
CDR3nt: TGTGCCAGCAGTTTACTAGCGGGGAACACCGGGGAGCTGTTTTTT
CDR3aa: CASSLLAGNTGELFF

d_gene: .
v_gene: TRBV5-1
j_gene: TRBJ2-5
abundance: .
CDR3nt: TGCGCCAGCAGCTTGACGGGTGACCAAGAGACCCAGTACTTC
CDR3aa: CASSLTGDQETQYF

d_gene: .
v_gene: TRBV9
j_gene: TRBJ2-2
abundance: .
CDR3nt: TGTGCCAGCAGCGTAGCCACCGGGGTGGCGGGCACCGGGGAGCTGTTTTTT
CDR3aa: CASSVATGVAGTGELFF

d_gene: TRBD1
v_gene: TRBV28
j_gene: TRBJ2-5
abundance: .
CDR3nt: TGTGCCAGCAGTCCCCCGGGACAGGGCGCCGTATCGGGTCAAGAGACCCAGTACTTC
CDR3aa: CASSPPGQGAVSGQETQYF

d_gene: .
v_gene: TRBV5-1
j_gene: TRBJ2-3
abundance: .
CDR3nt: TGCGCCAGCAGCTTGGGACGGAACACAGATACGCAGTATTTT
CDR3aa: CASSLGRNTDTQYF

d_gene: TRBD1
v_gene: TRBV2
j_gene: TRBJ1-2
abundance: .
CDR3nt: TGTGCCAGCAGTGAATCGAGGGTGGACCGGGACAGGCTCTATGGCTACACCTTC
CDR3aa: CASSESRVDRDRLYGYTF

d_gene: TRBD2
v_gene: TRBV7-2
j_gene: TRBJ2-3
abundance: .
CDR3nt: TGTGCCAGCAGCTGGACTAGCGGGAGTACAGATACGCAGTATTTT
CDR3aa: CASSWTSGSTDTQYF

d_gene: TRBD1
v_gene: TRBV7-2
j_gene: TRBJ2-7
abundance: .
CDR3nt: TGTGCCAGCAGCTTAGTGGGGGACAGGGCCTACGAGCAGTACTTC
CDR3aa: CASSLVGDRAYEQYF

d_gene: .
v_gene: TRBV6-5
j_gene: TRBJ1-1
abundance: .
CDR3nt: TGTGCCAGCAGTTACTCGACTTGGAGCACTGAAGCTTTCTTT
CDR3aa: CASSYSTWSTEAFF

d_gene: .
v_gene: TRBV6-1
j_gene: TRBJ1-1
abundance: few
CDR3nt: TGTGCCAGCAGTGAAATTGGGGTCGGGAACACTGAAGCTTTCTTT
CDR3aa: CASSEIGVGNTEAFF

d_gene: .
v_gene: TRBV18
j_gene: TRBJ2-3
abundance: .
CDR3nt: TGTGCCAGCTCACCACGCCAGACTAGCACAGATACGCAGTATTTT
CDR3aa: CASSPRQTSTDTQYF

d_gene: TRBD1
v_gene: TRBV30
j_gene: TRBJ2-6
abundance: few
CDR3nt: TGTGCCTGGAGTGCCGGGACAGGGGGTTCTGGGGCCAACGTCCTGACTTTC
CDR3aa: CAWSAGTGGSGANVLTF

d_gene: .
v_gene: TRBV7-2
j_gene: TRBJ2-2
abundance: .
CDR3nt: TGTGCCAGCAGCAAAGACAGGATTACGGACACCGGGGAGCTGTTTTTT
CDR3aa: CASSKDRITDTGELFF

d_gene: TRBD1
v_gene: TRBV27
j_gene: TRBJ2-7
abundance: .
CDR3nt: TGTGCCAGCAAGGGGACAGGGGCTTCCTACGAGCAGTACTTC
CDR3aa: CASKGTGASYEQYF

d_gene: .
v_gene: TRBV5-1
j_gene: TRBJ2-1
abundance: many
CDR3nt: TGCGCCAGCAGCTTGTTCAGGGGGGACAATGAGCAGTTCTTC
CDR3aa: CASSLFRGDNEQFF

d_gene: .
v_gene: TRBV7-9
j_gene: TRBJ2-1
abundance: .
CDR3nt: TGTGCCAGCAGCCCCCCGGGGACCCATGGCAATGAGCAGTTCTTC
CDR3aa: CASSPPGTHGNEQFF

d_gene: TRBD2
v_gene: TRBV10-3
j_gene: TRBJ2-3
abundance: .
CDR3nt: TGTGCCATCAGTGGGGCTAGCGGGAACACAGATACGCAGTATTTT
CDR3aa: CAISGASGNTDTQYF

d_gene: TRBD1
v_gene: TRBV2
j_gene: TRBJ1-1
abundance: .
CDR3nt: TGTGCCAGCAGTGGGGACAGGAACACTGAAGCTTTCTTT
CDR3aa: CASSGDRNTEAFF

d_gene: .
v_gene: TRBV9
j_gene: TRBJ2-5
abundance: .
CDR3nt: TGTGCCAGCAGCTTAGCGATCGAGACCCAGTACTTC
CDR3aa: CASSLAIETQYF

d_gene: .
v_gene: TRBV6-4
j_gene: TRBJ2-7
abundance: .
CDR3nt: TGTGCCAGCAGTGCCGGGCCCCCGCCATACGAGCAGTACTTC
CDR3aa: CASSAGPPPYEQYF

d_gene: .
v_gene: TRBV7-3
j_gene: TRBJ2-1
abundance: few
CDR3nt: TGTGCCAGCAGCTTAATGGGTGGGAGTGATGAGCAGTTCTTC
CDR3aa: CASSLMGGSDEQFF

d_gene: .
v_gene: TRBV2
j_gene: TRBJ2-1
abundance: once
CDR3nt: TGTGCCAGCAGTGAAGCACAGGGACTGGACTACAATGAGCAGTTCTTC
CDR3aa: CASSEAQGLDYNEQFF

d_gene: TRBD1
v_gene: TRBV5-5
j_gene: TRBJ2-4
abundance: .
CDR3nt: TGTGCCAGCAGCCCGATACAGGGGGCGTCCGACATTCAGTACTTC
CDR3aa: CASSPIQGASDIQYF

d_gene: TRBD1
v_gene: TRBV28
j_gene: TRBJ1-4
abundance: .
CDR3nt: TGTGCCAGCAGTATACCCGGGACAGCTGAAAAACTGTTTTTT
CDR3aa: CASSIPGTAEKLFF

d_gene: TRBD1
v_gene: TRBV5-6
j_gene: TRBJ1-2
abundance: once
CDR3nt: TGTGCCAGCAGCTGGGGACAGGGTACGGCTGGCTACACCTTC
CDR3aa: CASSWGQGTAGYTF

d_gene: .
v_gene: TRBV4-2
j_gene: TRBJ2-4
abundance: .
CDR3nt: TGTGCCAGCAGCCAAGATGCCGGGACCCTAAACATTCAGTACTTC
CDR3aa: CASSQDAGTLNIQYF

d_gene: .
v_gene: TRBV5-1
j_gene: TRBJ1-2
abundance: .
CDR3nt: TGCGCCAGCAGCTTGGATGCGGGCCACACTTATGGCTACACCTTC
CDR3aa: CASSLDAGHTYGYTF